A selection of T cell receptor beta chains follows, all from one sample in a study of T-cell memory formation after mild COVID-19. Each CDR3 protein gets one entry after TCRdb re-called the 5' RACE reads with MiXCR. The sample consists of around 300,000 distinct CDR3 sequences, around 13% of them appearing once. The sample comprised PBMCs or a T cell subset sorted from them (not recorded which). Source of these receptors: a man between 18 and 35 years old who had mild COVID-19 (a few samples of this study predate the infection). Cell type and time point are not known. CDR3s include the opening cysteine and the closing phenylalanine or tryptophan. A D gene is named only where the DNA matches it firmly. Clone sizes are given selectively: once, few, many, or a class where the clone is expanded.

cdr3_nt | cdr3_aa | d_call | j_call | clone_size | v_call
TGTGCCAGCAGTTCGGGACAGGGGTTGGATGAGCAGTTCTTC | CASSSGQGLDEQFF | TRBD1 | TRBJ2-1 | few | TRBV6-1
TGCGCCAGCAGCTTGGTCCCAGGTGACAATGAGCAGTTCTTC | CASSLVPGDNEQFF | - | TRBJ2-1 | many | TRBV5-1
TGCAGTGCTCGACAGGGGATCTCACCCCTCCACTTT | CSARQGISPLHF | TRBD1 | TRBJ1-6 | - | TRBV20-1
TGTGCCAGCAGTTCGGGACAACCCTCCTACGAGCAGTACTTC | CASSSGQPSYEQYF | - | TRBJ2-7 | few | TRBV12-3/TRBV12-4
TGTGCCAGCGTCGTCTCAGGAAGTAAGGGCACCGGGGAGCTGTTTTTT | CASVVSGSKGTGELFF | - | TRBJ2-2 | - | TRBV28
TGTGCCAGCAGTCCACGGACTAGCGGGGTAGAGTTCTTC | CASSPRTSGVEFF | TRBD2 | TRBJ2-1 | many | TRBV27
TGCGCCAGCAGCTTCGGCAGCTCGAACACCGGGGAGCTGTTTTTT | CASSFGSSNTGELFF | - | TRBJ2-2 | few | TRBV5-1
TGTGCCAGCAGAACAGGGGCTCTGCAAGAGACCCAGTACTTC | CASRTGALQETQYF | TRBD1 | TRBJ2-5 | - | TRBV7-2
TGTGCCAGCAGGACGGGAGACAGGGATGGACAGCCCCAGCATTTT | CASRTGDRDGQPQHF | TRBD1 | TRBJ1-5 | few | TRBV6-1
TGTGCCAGCAGCCACGACGGCCCCGCGTACAATGAGCAGTTCTTC | CASSHDGPAYNEQFF | - | TRBJ2-1 | - | TRBV9
TGCGCCAGCAGCCAAGAGGCGGGGTCTCTTGGCTACACCTTC | CASSQEAGSLGYTF | - | TRBJ1-2 | few | TRBV4-1
TGTGCCAGCAGCCTAGGCAGCCCCCAAGAGACCCAGTACTTC | CASSLGSPQETQYF | - | TRBJ2-5 | - | TRBV6-6
TGTGCCAGCAGCTTACTTTCTAGCGACAATGAGCAGTTCTTC | CASSLLSSDNEQFF | - | TRBJ2-1 | once | TRBV7-3
TGCGCCAGCAGCCAGGCCGGCCAACCGGGTCTGCCGTACAATGAGCAGTTCTTC | CASSQAGQPGLPYNEQFF | - | TRBJ2-1 | many | TRBV4-3
TGTGCCAGTAGCAGATACCGGGACTCCACCGGGGAGCTGTTTTTT | CASSRYRDSTGELFF | - | TRBJ2-2 | many | TRBV19
TGTGCCAGTAACGCAGGAAGTGGGGCCAACGTCCTGACTTTC | CASNAGSGANVLTF | - | TRBJ2-6 | - | TRBV19
TGTGCCAGCAGCGTAGTGGAAAGGGGGCTAGATACGCAGTATTTT | CASSVVERGLDTQYF | TRBD1 | TRBJ2-3 | few | TRBV9
TGTGCCAGCAGCCCCTTCGGGGGGGCTCGGACCGGGGAGCTGTTTTTT | CASSPFGGARTGELFF | TRBD2 | TRBJ2-2 | - | TRBV7-2
TGTGCCAGCAGCTTCGGCGGGGGCGTTTCCTACAATGAGCAGTTCTTC | CASSFGGGVSYNEQFF | - | TRBJ2-1 | many | TRBV7-2
TGTGCCAGCAGCCAGGCCTACAGGGAAGGGGCCAACGTCCTGACTTTC | CASSQAYREGANVLTF | - | TRBJ2-6 | few | TRBV4-2
TGTGCCATCAGTGAGTCGCTTGGGTCTGTGGCCAACGTCCTGACTTTC | CAISESLGSVANVLTF | - | TRBJ2-6 | - | TRBV10-3
TGTGCCATCAGTGCGCTCAGCCTGAGGGATACGCAGTATTTT | CAISALSLRDTQYF | - | TRBJ2-3 | - | TRBV10-3
TGTGCCAGCGAGGCCGGAACAGATACGCAGTATTTT | CASEAGTDTQYF | - | TRBJ2-3 | few | TRBV28
TGCAGCGTGACAGGGGAGGAGTTAGCCGGGGAGCTGTTTTTT | CSVTGEELAGELFF | TRBD1 | TRBJ2-2 | - | TRBV29-1
TGTGCCAGCAGGGGACAGGACTTCTCCTACGAGCAGTACTTC | CASRGQDFSYEQYF | TRBD1 | TRBJ2-7 | many | TRBV27
TGCGCCAGCAGCCATCACGGGCAGGGTAGTGAAGCTTTCTTT | CASSHHGQGSEAFF | - | TRBJ1-1 | - | TRBV4-1
TGTGCCAGCAGTTTATCCCTTCAGTGGGGACAGCAGTTCTTC | CASSLSLQWGQQFF | - | TRBJ2-1 | - | TRBV27
TGCGCCAGCAGCCAAGTGGCAGGAATTCCCTATGGCTACACCTTC | CASSQVAGIPYGYTF | - | TRBJ1-2 | few | TRBV4-1
TGTGCCAGCAGCTTAAGGTCCCAGAGAGGCTACGAGCAGTACTTC | CASSLRSQRGYEQYF | - | TRBJ2-7 | few | TRBV5-5
TGTGCCAGCAGCTTTGGGGGGCCGGTCACTGAAGCTTTCTTT | CASSFGGPVTEAFF | - | TRBJ1-1 | few | TRBV7-2
TGTGCCAGCAGTTACTCCCAGAATCCCACTCTTGGAAACACCATATATTTT | CASSYSQNPTLGNTIYF | - | TRBJ1-3 | - | TRBV6-5
TGTGCCAGCAGCCAAGAATGGGAGACCCAGTACTTC | CASSQEWETQYF | - | TRBJ2-5 | few | TRBV3-1
TGTGCCAGCAGCTTCAGCCCGGGACAGGGATTAACGGAAGCTTTCTTT | CASSFSPGQGLTEAFF | TRBD1 | TRBJ1-1 | - | TRBV7-8
TGTGCCAGCAGTTCCTCGACAGGGGCCAAAAACATTCAGTACTTC | CASSSSTGAKNIQYF | TRBD1 | TRBJ2-4 | - | TRBV28
TGTGCCAGCAGCTTAGAGGGCGGGAGGACTGAAGCTTTCTTT | CASSLEGGRTEAFF | - | TRBJ1-1 | many | TRBV7-9
TGCAGCGTCGGTTCGGGCCGGCGTACTACTAACTATGGCTACACCTTC | CSVGSGRRTTNYGYTF | - | TRBJ1-2 | - | TRBV29-1
TGTGCCAGCAGCTTCCAAGGGCAGTCGTTAGCCAAAAACATTCAGTACTTC | CASSFQGQSLAKNIQYF | - | TRBJ2-4 | - | TRBV7-9
TGTGCTAGTGGTTTGGACCAATGGAACACTGAAGCTTTCTTT | CASGLDQWNTEAFF | - | TRBJ1-1 | - | TRBV12-5
TGTGCCAGCAGCTTAGCGGCCGGGGGGGGCAGGAGAGATACGCAGTATTTT | CASSLAAGGGRRDTQYF | TRBD2 | TRBJ2-3 | - | TRBV7-2
TGTGCCACCAGCAGAACATATGCTGACTATGGCTACACCTTC | CATSRTYADYGYTF | - | TRBJ1-2 | - | TRBV15
TGCAGTGCTAGGCTGGGGACAGGGACCTACAATGAGCAGTTCTTC | CSARLGTGTYNEQFF | TRBD1 | TRBJ2-1 | - | TRBV20-1
TGTGCCAGTAGTCCCAAGGGACCGACGAGAAAACTGTTTTTT | CASSPKGPTRKLFF | - | TRBJ1-4 | few | TRBV19
TGTGCCAGCAGTTTGGACAGGGCGGACAGCAATCAGCCCCAGCATTTT | CASSLDRADSNQPQHF | TRBD1 | TRBJ1-5 | few | TRBV28
TGTGCCAGCAGTTTCCCGGGGTCGACCGGGGAGCTGTTTTTT | CASSFPGSTGELFF | - | TRBJ2-2 | few | TRBV12-3/TRBV12-4
TGCGCCAGCAGCAGGAGACTAGCGGGGGGTTACAATGAGCAGTTCTTC | CASSRRLAGGYNEQFF | TRBD2 | TRBJ2-1 | few | TRBV5-1